The sequence of this TCR beta chain was determined in a study of cytomegalovirus exposure and HLA in healthy donors. Germline CDR1 reads GTSNPN; CDR2 reads SVGIG (reference sequence). This CDR3 comprises 14 residues. Deletions cut 0 bases from V and 4 bases from J, with 12 bases between. The PCR ran on 60 Vbeta and 13 Jbeta primers. The protocol was immunoSEQ multiplex PCR, while the TCRdb copy is restricted to in-frame clones and leaves out a portion. The sample carries about 150,000 clones, around 79% recorded once. This clone was recorded only once. The receptor's source is a male donor in good health and CMV-seronegative. V and J are TRBV30 and TRBJ1-2; tentative D call: TRBD1 (5 bases). Sample: PBMCs. CDR3 sequence: CAWSVQPQGYGYTF. CDR3 nucleotide sequence: TGTGCCTGGAGTGTACAACCCCAGGGCTATGGCTACACCTTC. Full variable domain (remainder filled in from reference TRBV30 and TRBJ1-2): SQTIHQWPATLVQPVGSPLSLECTVEGTSNPNLYWYRQAAGRGLQLLFYSVGIGQISSEVPQNLSASRPQDRQFILSSKKLLLSDSGFYLCAWSVQPQGYGYTFGSGTRLTVV.